The 10 T cell receptor beta chains below all came from one sample that was sequenced in a study of blood T cell repertoires in COVID-19. Some clones are missing from TCRdb's copy, which holds only in-frame ones; the method was immunoSEQ multiplex PCR. The sample lists 150,000 or so clones, around 86% seen once, with almost 1% in the top ten. The sequenced sample consisted of peripheral blood. Receptor source: a man younger than 35 with acute or convalescent COVID-19.

V usage is TRBV21-1 and J usage is TRBJ2-2; no check of the table's D call, TRBD1, against the DNA was made. TRBV21-1 is reported as a pseudogene. The CDR3 totals 18 residues. The DNA for the CDR3 is TGTGCCAGCAGCAAACAAGGACCGGACAGGGCGCAGCACGGGGAGCTGTTTTTT. Its translation is CASSKQGPDRAQHGELFF.

The gene calls are TRBV4-1 and TRBJ2-7, with 10 bases that match TRBD1. The CDR3 covers 15 residues. V lost 2 bases, J lost 3 bases, and 4 bases stayed unmatched. Germline CDR1 reads MGHRA; CDR2 reads YSYEKL. CDR3 amino acids: CASSQSGTGDYEQYF. CDR3 in DNA: TGCGCCAGCAGCCAAAGTGGGACAGGGGACTACGAGCAGTACTTC.

The rearrangement uses TRBV24-1 and TRBJ2-1; TRBD1 matches 9 bases. The germline V gene encodes CDR1 KGHDR and CDR2 SFDVKD. Germline trimming cut 4 bases from V and 9 bases from J; bases unmatched to any gene: 9. The CDR3 has 15 residues. CDR3 residues: CATSDSDRGEGEQFF. DNA for the CDR3: TGTGCCACCAGTGACTCGGACAGGGGCGAAGGTGAGCAGTTCTTC.

By its share, this clone is large (0.1 to 1%). The chain combines TRBV6-6 with TRBJ1-3; D is uncertain. The germline CDR1 and CDR2 sequences are MNHNY and SVGAGI (reference sequence). Between the trimmed V and J ends, which lost 7 bases and 3 bases, there was a span of 13 bases. This CDR3 is 14 amino acids long. CDR3 region: CASTLWRSGNTIYF. The CDR3 bases are TGTGCCAGCACTCTCTGGAGGAGTGGAAACACCATATATTTT.

This chain links TRBV3-1 (or the pseudogene TRBV3-2) with TRBJ2-4; 9 nucleotides line up with TRBD2. CDR3 length equals 15 residues. With V trimmed by 4 bases and J by 1 base, 2 bases remained unmatched. Per the germline V gene, CDR1 is LGHDT and CDR2 is YNNKEL (reference sequence). The CDR3 sequence is CASSLAGGAKNIQYF. CDR3 DNA sequence: TGTGCCAGCAGCCTCGCGGGGGGGGCCAAAAACATTCAGTACTTC.

Written as DNA, the CDR3 is TGTGCCAGCAGTTACTCGGGGCTGAACACTGAAGCTTTCTTT. Its protein product is CASSYSGLNTEAFF. The gene calls are TRBV6-6 and TRBJ1-1; D is perhaps TRBD1 (5 bases). This CDR3 region has 14 residues. Trimming pared 0 bases from V and 0 bases from J, leaving 5 bases between. Germline lookup yields CDR1 MNHNY and CDR2 SVGAGI (reference sequence).

The V call is TRBV2, the J call TRBJ1-3, with D possibly being TRBD1 (5 bases). V shed 7 bases and J shed 4 bases, with 11 bases lying between them. This CDR3 is 13 amino acids long. Per germline, CDR1 SNHLY and CDR2 FYNNEI. CDR3 nucleotide sequence: TGTGCCAGCACCGGGGAGGGGGGAAACACCATATATTTT. This encodes CASTGEGGNTIYF. Supplemented by reference TRBV2 and TRBJ1-3, the full variable domain reads EPEVTQTPSHQVTQMGQEVILRCVPISNHLYFYWYRQILGQKVEFLVSFYNNEISEKSEIFDDQFSVERPDGSNFTLKIRSTKLEDSAMYFCASTGEGGNTIYFGEGSWLTVV.

The chain carries TRBV7-9 and TRBJ1-2; 9 bases match TRBD1. V was pared by 6 bases and J by 1 base, with 9 bases of the junction left unmatched. The CDR3 totals 16 residues. Per germline, CDR1 SEHNR and CDR2 FQNEAQ (reference sequence). The CDR3 spells CASRLTGQGDNYGYTF. In DNA form, the CDR3 reads TGTGCCAGCAGGCTAACGGGACAGGGTGATAACTATGGCTACACCTTC.

V is TRBV3-1 (or the pseudogene TRBV3-2) and J is TRBJ1-4; TRBD1 agrees at 7 bases. Germline-derived CDR1 and CDR2 are LGHDT and YNNKEL (reference sequence). J lost 1 base, V lost 2 bases, and 10 bases had no gene match. There are 18 residues in the CDR3. The CDR3 nucleotides read TGTGCCAGCAGCCAAAGGGGGCAGGGATTGGGAACTAATGAAAAACTGTTTTTT. This encodes CASSQRGQGLGTNEKLFF.

The rearrangement joins TRBV28 to TRBJ1-5, with D tentatively TRBD1 (5 bases). This CDR3 region has 15 residues. Germline V gives CDR1 MDHEN, CDR2 SYDVKM. V lost 5 bases and J lost 0, with 11 bases in between. The DNA for the CDR3 is TGTGCCAGCAGTACCTACAGGATTAGCAATCAGCCCCAGCATTTT. It translates to CASSTYRISNQPQHF.